A single sample is the source of the 7 T cell receptor beta chains below, sequenced in a study of CD4+ T cells in melanoma. Generated by immunoSEQ multiplex PCR, the TCRdb table keeps only in-frame clones and is missing some. The top ten clones hold 3% to 4% of a sample with about 120,000 clones, around 92% of them seen once. Sample: peripheral blood. The receptors here all came from a human donor with melanoma.

The V call is TRBV9, the J call TRBJ2-1; D remains unclear. This CDR3 has 11 residues. Between the trimmed V and J ends, which lost 5 bases and 9 bases, there was a span of 9 bases. The germline gives CDR1 SGDLS, CDR2 YYNGEE. The CDR3 protein is CASSESGEQFF. CDR3 DNA sequence: TGTGCCAGCAGTGAGTCGGGTGAGCAGTTCTTC.

About this clone itself: Within the sample, other DNA sequences also encode this same CDR3. This chain links TRBV27 with TRBJ2-2; D unclear. V lost 0 bases, J lost 2 bases, and 1 base lay in between. CDR1 MNHEY and CDR2 SMNVEV come from the germline V gene (reference sequence). The CDR3 spans 13 residues. CDR3 sequence reads: CASSLSNTGELFF. In DNA, the CDR3 is TGTGCCAGCAGTTTATCCAACACCGGGGAGCTGTTTTTT.

This sequence joins TRBV5-1 and TRBJ2-2, with 8 positions matching TRBD2. Trimming at V came to 4 bases and at J to 1 base, leaving 6 bases not matched to a gene. The germline gives CDR1 SGHRS, CDR2 YFSETQ. The CDR3 runs 16 residues. DNA of the CDR3: TGCGCCAGCAGCCCGTCTGCGGGGGGGAACACCGGGGAGCTGTTTTTT. As protein: CASSPSAGGNTGELFF. Full variable domain (remainder filled in from reference TRBV5-1 and TRBJ2-2): KAGVTQTPRYLIKTRGQQVTLSCSPISGHRSVSWYQQTPGQGLQFLFEYFSETQRNKGNFPGRFSGRQFSNSRSEMNVSTLELGDSALYLCASSPSAGGNTGELFFGEGSRLTVL.

J is TRBJ2-5 and V is TRBV11-2; no clear D. Germline V lookup: CDR1 SGHAT, CDR2 FQNNGV. The CDR3 covers 16 residues. The V end lost 1 base, the J end lost 5 bases, and 17 bases lay between the germline ends. The CDR3 here is CASSLVSLRVPETQYF. CDR3 bases: TGTGCCAGCAGCTTAGTTTCCCTCCGGGTACCCGAGACCCAGTACTTC. Variable domain in full (rest from reference TRBV11-2 and TRBJ2-5): EAGVAQSPRYKIIEKRQSVAFWCNPISGHATLYWYQQILGQGPKLLIQFQNNGVVDDSQLPKDRFSAERLKGVDSTLKIQPAKLEDSAVYLCASSLVSLRVPETQYFGPGTRLLVL.

This chain links TRBV7-9 with TRBJ2-2; TRBD2 matches at 7 bases. After removal of 1 base from V and 3 bases from J, the junction contained 5 bases not matched to a gene. Germline V lookup: CDR1 SEHNR, CDR2 FQNEAQ (reference sequence). The CDR3 loop spans 16 amino acids. The CDR3 loop reads CASSLVPGGHTGELFF. The CDR3 DNA reads TGTGCCAGCAGCTTAGTCCCGGGAGGACACACCGGGGAGCTGTTTTTT.

The chain combines TRBV7-2 with TRBJ2-3; a weak D match, TRBD2 (5 bases). CDR3 length: 16 residues. The germline V gene encodes CDR1 SGHTA and CDR2 FQGNSA. Trimming stripped 4 bases from V and 0 bases from J, with 14 bases between. CDR3 DNA: TGTGCCAGCAGCTCCACCGCGGGCTTTAGCACAGATACGCAGTATTTT. Translation: CASSSTAGFSTDTQYF.

The genes are TRBV14 and TRBJ2-3; D is undetermined. Germline-derived CDR1 and CDR2 are SGHDN and FVKESK. This CDR3 is built from 15 residues. V lost 3 bases and J lost 1, with 11 bases in between. The DNA of the CDR3 is TGTGCCAGCAGCCACTTAGGGTCGGGCACAGATACGCAGTATTTT. Its protein product is CASSHLGSGTDTQYF.